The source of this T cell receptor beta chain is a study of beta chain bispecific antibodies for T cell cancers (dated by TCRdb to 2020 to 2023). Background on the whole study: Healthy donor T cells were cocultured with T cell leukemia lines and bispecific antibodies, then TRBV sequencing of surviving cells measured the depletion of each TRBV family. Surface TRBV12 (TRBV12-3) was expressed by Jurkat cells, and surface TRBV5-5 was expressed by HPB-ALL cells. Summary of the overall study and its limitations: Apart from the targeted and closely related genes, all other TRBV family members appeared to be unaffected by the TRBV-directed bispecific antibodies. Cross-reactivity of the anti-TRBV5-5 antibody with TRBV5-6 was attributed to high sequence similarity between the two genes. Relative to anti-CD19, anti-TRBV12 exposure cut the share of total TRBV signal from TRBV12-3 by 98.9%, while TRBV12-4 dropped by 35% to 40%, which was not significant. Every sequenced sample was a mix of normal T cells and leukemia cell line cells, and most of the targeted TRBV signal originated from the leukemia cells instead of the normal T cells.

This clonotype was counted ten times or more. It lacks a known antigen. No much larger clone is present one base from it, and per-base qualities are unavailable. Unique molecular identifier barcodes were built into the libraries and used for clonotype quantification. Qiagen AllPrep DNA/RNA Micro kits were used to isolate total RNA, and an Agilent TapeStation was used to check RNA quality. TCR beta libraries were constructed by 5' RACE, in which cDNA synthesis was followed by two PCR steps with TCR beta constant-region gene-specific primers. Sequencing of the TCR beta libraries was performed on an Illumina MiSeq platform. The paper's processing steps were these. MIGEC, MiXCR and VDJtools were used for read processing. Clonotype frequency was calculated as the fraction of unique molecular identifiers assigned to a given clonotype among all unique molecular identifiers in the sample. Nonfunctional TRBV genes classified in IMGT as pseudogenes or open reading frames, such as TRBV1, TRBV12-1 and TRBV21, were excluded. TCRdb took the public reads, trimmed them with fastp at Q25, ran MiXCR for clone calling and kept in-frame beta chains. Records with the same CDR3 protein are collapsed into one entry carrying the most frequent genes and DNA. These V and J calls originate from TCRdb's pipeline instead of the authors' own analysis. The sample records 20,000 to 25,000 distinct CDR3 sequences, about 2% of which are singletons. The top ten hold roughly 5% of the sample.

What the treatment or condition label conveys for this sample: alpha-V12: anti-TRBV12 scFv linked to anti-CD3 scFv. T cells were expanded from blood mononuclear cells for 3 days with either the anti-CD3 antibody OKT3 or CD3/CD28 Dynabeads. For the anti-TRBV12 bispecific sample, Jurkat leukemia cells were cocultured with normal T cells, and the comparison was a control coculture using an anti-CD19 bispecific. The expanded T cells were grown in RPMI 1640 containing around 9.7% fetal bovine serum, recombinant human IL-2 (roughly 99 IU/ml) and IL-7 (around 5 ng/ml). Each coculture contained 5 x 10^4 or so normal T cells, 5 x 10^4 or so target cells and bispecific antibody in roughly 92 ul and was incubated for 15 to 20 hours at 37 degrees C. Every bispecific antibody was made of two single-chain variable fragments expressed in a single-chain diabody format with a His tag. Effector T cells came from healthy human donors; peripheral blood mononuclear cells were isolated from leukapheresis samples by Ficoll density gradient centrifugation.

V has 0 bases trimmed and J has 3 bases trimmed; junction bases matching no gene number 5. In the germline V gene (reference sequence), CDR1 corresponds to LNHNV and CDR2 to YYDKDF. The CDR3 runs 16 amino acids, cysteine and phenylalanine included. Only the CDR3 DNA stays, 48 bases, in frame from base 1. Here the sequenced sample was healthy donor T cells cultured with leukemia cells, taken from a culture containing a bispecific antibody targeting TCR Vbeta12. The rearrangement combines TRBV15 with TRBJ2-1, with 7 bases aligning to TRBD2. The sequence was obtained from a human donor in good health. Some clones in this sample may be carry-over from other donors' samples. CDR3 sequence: CATSRDLGGGYNEQFF. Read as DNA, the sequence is TGTGCCACCAGCAGAGATCTGGGGGGGGGCTACAATGAGCAGTTCTTC.